Listed below are T cell receptor beta chains from one sample, sequenced in a study of T-cell reconstitution after alpha-beta-depleted transplantation in children. In TCRdb, the PCR reads were re-called with MiXCR into one record per CDR3 protein. This sample has fewer than 550,000 distinct CDR3 sequences, with more than 9% found just once. This specimen was PBMCs, taken before TCRalphabeta/CD19-depleted stem cell transplant. These receptors came from a child aged 2-15 years with inherited bone marrow failure, due to receive a stem cell transplant. Both conserved end residues are part of each CDR3. Each record gives: V gene, J gene, D gene, clone size, CDR3 protein, CDR3 DNA. D genes are given only for firm matches. Where a row states a size, it is once, few, many or the class of an expanded clone; other rows omit it.

V gene: TRBV28; J gene: TRBJ2-3; D gene: .; clone size: few; CDR3 protein: CASSMEELPHTDTQYF; CDR3 DNA: TGTGCCAGCAGTATGGAGGAGCTCCCCCACACAGATACGCAGTATTTT
V gene: TRBV30; J gene: TRBJ2-1; D gene: TRBD2; clone size: few; CDR3 protein: CAWSLPGLAGDEQFF; CDR3 DNA: TGTGCCTGGAGTCTCCCGGGACTAGCGGGAGATGAGCAGTTCTTC
V gene: TRBV4-3; J gene: TRBJ2-7; D gene: .; clone size: .; CDR3 protein: CASSQDFGREQYF; CDR3 DNA: TGCGCCAGCAGCCAAGATTTCGGACGCGAGCAGTACTTC
V gene: TRBV18; J gene: TRBJ2-1; D gene: .; clone size: many; CDR3 protein: CASSPLGLAISYNEQFF; CDR3 DNA: TGTGCCAGCTCACCACTAGGGCTAGCAATCTCCTACAATGAGCAGTTCTTC
V gene: TRBV3-1; J gene: TRBJ2-1; D gene: TRBD2; clone size: .; CDR3 protein: CASTPAPAGSGNEQFF; CDR3 DNA: TGTGCCAGCACCCCCGCACCAGCGGGATCCGGCAATGAGCAGTTCTTC
V gene: TRBV20-1; J gene: TRBJ2-7; D gene: TRBD1; clone size: .; CDR3 protein: CIPQRVTGGMYEQYF; CDR3 DNA: TGCATTCCCCAGAGGGTCACAGGGGGTATGTACGAGCAGTACTTC
V gene: TRBV7-2; J gene: TRBJ2-7; D gene: TRBD2; clone size: few; CDR3 protein: CASSLSGRYYEQYF; CDR3 DNA: TGTGCCAGCAGCCTTAGCGGGAGGTACTACGAGCAGTACTTC
V gene: TRBV18; J gene: TRBJ2-1; D gene: .; clone size: many; CDR3 protein: CASSPPTSLRGDVF; CDR3 DNA: TGTGCCAGCTCACCACCAACCTCTCTAAGAGGGGATGTCTTC
V gene: TRBV1; J gene: TRBJ2-3; D gene: .; clone size: .; CDR3 protein: CASSEALLVASVTDTQYF; CDR3 DNA: TGTGCCAGCAGTGAAGCGCTTCTGGTTGCTAGCGTCACAGATACGCAGTATTTT
V gene: TRBV27; J gene: TRBJ1-3; D gene: .; clone size: many; CDR3 protein: CASSSGLSGNTIYF; CDR3 DNA: TGTGCCAGCAGTTCGGGTCTCTCTGGAAACACCATATATTTT
V gene: TRBV7-9; J gene: TRBJ1-1; D gene: TRBD1; clone size: many; CDR3 protein: CASSPGQAVATEAFF; CDR3 DNA: TGTGCCAGCAGCCCGGGACAGGCGGTGGCGACTGAAGCTTTCTTT
V gene: TRBV18; J gene: TRBJ2-3; D gene: TRBD1; clone size: few; CDR3 protein: CASSPLHRGEADTQYF; CDR3 DNA: TGTGCCAGCTCACCCCTCCACAGGGGGGAAGCAGATACGCAGTATTTT
V gene: TRBV6-1; J gene: TRBJ2-7; D gene: .; clone size: .; CDR3 protein: CASTNGGPYEQYF; CDR3 DNA: TGTGCCAGCACCAACGGGGGACCCTACGAGCAGTACTTC
V gene: TRBV20-1; J gene: TRBJ2-1; D gene: .; clone size: many; CDR3 protein: CSATETTKTYNEQFF; CDR3 DNA: TGCAGTGCTACGGAAACGACTAAGACCTACAATGAGCAGTTCTTC
V gene: TRBV29-1; J gene: TRBJ2-1; D gene: TRBD2; clone size: many; CDR3 protein: CSGGSYNEQFF; CDR3 DNA: TGCAGCGGCGGGAGTTACAATGAGCAGTTCTTC
V gene: TRBV20-1; J gene: TRBJ2-1; D gene: .; clone size: few; CDR3 protein: CSASTRYNEQFF; CDR3 DNA: TGCAGTGCTAGTACGAGGTACAATGAGCAGTTCTTC
V gene: TRBV13; J gene: TRBJ1-1; D gene: TRBD1; clone size: many; CDR3 protein: CASSHNYGTGVWNTEAFF; CDR3 DNA: TGTGCCAGCAGCCATAATTACGGGACAGGGGTTTGGAACACTGAAGCTTTCTTT